The rows below give T cell receptor beta chains drawn from one sample of a study of blood T cell repertoires in COVID-19. Profiled with immunoSEQ multiplex PCR; TCRdb holds only in-frame clones, not every one. The sample comprises 150,000 to 200,000 clones, 70% to 85% of which are singletons, and 4% to 6.5% rests with the top ten. Specimen: PBMCs or T cells enriched from blood (not recorded which). Source of these receptors: a woman aged 55-70 years with acute COVID-19. The CDR3 runs from the conserved cysteine through the conserved F or W. D genes are given only for firm matches. Where a row states a size, it is once, few, many or the class of an expanded clone; other rows omit it.

D gene | J gene | clone size | V gene | CDR3 DNA | CDR3 protein
TRBD2 | TRBJ2-7 | once | TRBV4-1 | TGCGCCAGCAGCAAGGGGCGGGAGCACGAGCAGTACTTC | CASSKGREHEQYF
NA | TRBJ2-3 | NA | TRBV5-6 | TGTGCCAGCAGCTCGCCTGGGGGCCGGATCACAGATACGCAGTATTTT | CASSSPGGRITDTQYF
TRBD1 | TRBJ1-1 | few | TRBV5-8 | TGTGCCAGCAGCTTGTACAGGGGGAAAGCTTTCTTT | CASSLYRGKAFF
NA | TRBJ1-1 | NA | TRBV3-1/TRBV3-2 | TGTGCCAGCAGCCAAGTTTCAGAAGCTTTCTTT | CASSQVSEAFF
NA | TRBJ2-5 | few | TRBV10-1 | TGCGCCAGCAGTGCACAGGGTCGAGAGGAGACCCAGTACTTC | CASSAQGREETQYF
NA | TRBJ2-7 | NA | TRBV7-6 | TGTGCCAGCAGCCTAAACAGCCTCAGCTCCTACGAGCAGTACTTC | CASSLNSLSSYEQYF
NA | TRBJ1-5 | NA | TRBV9 | TGTGCCAGCAGCGTAGAGGGAGAGAGTGGGCCCCAGCATTTT | CASSVEGESGPQHF
NA | TRBJ2-2 | NA | TRBV23-1 | TGCGCCAGCAGTCAGAGGGGGGGGCGCGTGTCCGGGGAGCTGTTTTTT | CASSQRGGRVSGELFF
TRBD2 | TRBJ2-1 | few | TRBV6-1 | TGTGCCAGCAGTGAGCATCTAGCGGGAGGAGGAAATGAGCAGTTCTTC | CASSEHLAGGGNEQFF
TRBD1 | TRBJ1-1 | NA | TRBV19 | TGTGCCAGTAGTCCACTCACAGGGGATGTCGGTTCTGCAGCTTTCTTT | CASSPLTGDVGSAAFF
TRBD1 | TRBJ2-7 | NA | TRBV29-1 | TGCAGCGTTGAATACCAGGGGGCGTCCGAGCAGTACTTC | CSVEYQGASEQYF
NA | TRBJ1-2 | NA | TRBV24-1 | TGTGCCACCAGTGCGCCCGGGGTAAGAGCTAACTATGGCTACACCTTC | CATSAPGVRANYGYTF
NA | TRBJ1-1 | NA | TRBV24-1 | TGTGCCACCACTCGTGGGGGGGAAACTGAAGCTTTCTTT | CATTRGGETEAFF
NA | TRBJ1-1 | NA | TRBV19 | TGTGCCAGTGTCCGGAGGGGAGGGGCTGAAGCTTTCTTT | CASVRRGGAEAFF
TRBD1 | TRBJ2-7 | NA | TRBV15 | TGTGCCACCAGCAGTGGGACAGCCTCCTACGAGCAGTACTTC | CATSSGTASYEQYF
NA | TRBJ2-2 | few | TRBV28 | TGTGCCAGCAGTTTATTGGTACGGACCGGGGAGCTGTTTTTT | CASSLLVRTGELFF
TRBD2 | TRBJ2-1 | NA | TRBV4-2 | TGTGCCAGCAGCCAAGAACCTAGCGGGAGGGCTAGTGAGCAGTTCTTC | CASSQEPSGRASEQFF
NA | TRBJ2-5 | few | TRBV29-1 | TGCAGCGTTGGTTGGGGGGAAGGGGAGACCCAGTACTTC | CSVGWGEGETQYF
TRBD2 | TRBJ2-7 | NA | TRBV2 | TGTGCCAGCAGTGGTACTAGCGACTACGAGCAGTACTTC | CASSGTSDYEQYF
TRBD2 | TRBJ2-2 | few | TRBV19 | TGTGCCAGTAGTCTCACTAGCGGGATGAACACCGGGGAGCTGTTTTTT | CASSLTSGMNTGELFF
TRBD2 | TRBJ2-5 | NA | TRBV5-1 | TGCGCCAGCAGCCTGACTAGCGGGGGAACACAAGAGACCCAGTACTTC | CASSLTSGGTQETQYF
NA | TRBJ1-2 | NA | TRBV10-1 | TGCGCCAGCAGCAGGGGACCCAACTATGGCTACACCTTC | CASSRGPNYGYTF
TRBD2 | TRBJ2-1 | NA | TRBV19 | TGTGCCAGTAGTATCATAGGGGAGACAGGCTGGGCGGGGGGTTCCTACAATGAGCAGTTCTTC | CASSIIGETGWAGGSYNEQFF
NA | TRBJ1-5 | NA | TRBV19 | TGTGCCAGTAGTATCGCCAGAAGCAATCAGCCCCAGCATTTT | CASSIARSNQPQHF
NA | TRBJ2-5 | NA | TRBV7-9 | TGTGCCAGCAGCTTAGCGGGCGGGGAGACCCAGTACTTC | CASSLAGGETQYF
TRBD1 | TRBJ1-1 | NA | TRBV14 | TGTGCCAGCAGCCGGACCTCAGACAGGGGGAAAGCTTTCTTT | CASSRTSDRGKAFF
NA | TRBJ1-4 | NA | TRBV7-9 | TGTGCCAGCAGCTTAGCCGGGACTAATGAAAAACTGTTTTTT | CASSLAGTNEKLFF
TRBD2 | TRBJ2-1 | NA | TRBV3-1/TRBV3-2 | TGTGCCAGCAGCCAAGCGGGACTAGGGAATTACAATGAGCAGTTCTTC | CASSQAGLGNYNEQFF
NA | TRBJ2-3 | NA | TRBV4-1 | TGCGCCAGCAGCCAAGAAAGGGGACAGCTTTTCCCTAGCGGGCTGGGTACGCAGTATTTT | CASSQERGQLFPSGLGTQYF
NA | TRBJ1-2 | NA | TRBV3-1/TRBV3-2 | TGTGCCAGCAGCCAAGGAACTAACCCCGCGGGAGAGGGTGGCTACACCTTC | CASSQGTNPAGEGGYTF
TRBD1 | TRBJ1-3 | NA | TRBV23-1 | TGCGCCAGCAGTCACCCGACAGGGACTGGAAACACCATATATTTT | CASSHPTGTGNTIYF
NA | TRBJ1-2 | NA | TRBV18 | TGTGCCAGCTCACCCAACTATGACAGATATGGCTACACCTTC | CASSPNYDRYGYTF
NA | TRBJ1-2 | NA | TRBV19 | TGTGCCAGTAGTAAGCGCCCCTCAGGGGTAGTCTATGGCTACACCTTC | CASSKRPSGVVYGYTF
NA | TRBJ1-6 | NA | TRBV4-3 | TGCGCCAGCAGCCAATTCCGGGGGTCAAATTCACCCCTCCACTTT | CASSQFRGSNSPLHF
TRBD1 | TRBJ1-1 | NA | TRBV7-8 | TGTGCCAGCAGCTCACAGGGGGCAAACACTGAAGCTTTCTTT | CASSSQGANTEAFF
TRBD1 | TRBJ1-2 | NA | TRBV20-1 | TGCAGTGCCGGGACAGACTATGGCTACACCTTC | CSAGTDYGYTF
TRBD2 | TRBJ2-1 | NA | TRBV24-1 | TGTGCCACCAATGGCGGGAGACCGTACAATGAGCAGTTCTTC | CATNGGRPYNEQFF
NA | TRBJ1-4 | NA | TRBV11-3 | TGTGCCAGCAGCCCCCGGGGATATACTAATGAAAAACTGTTTTTT | CASSPRGYTNEKLFF
NA | TRBJ1-4 | NA | TRBV30 | TGTGCCTGGAGGGCAGGGGCGGCGGCTGAAAAACTGTTTTTT | CAWRAGAAAEKLFF
NA | TRBJ2-1 | NA | TRBV11-2 | TGTGCCAGCAGCTTAGGAGGGGGAGCCTACAATGAGCAGTTCTTC | CASSLGGGAYNEQFF
NA | TRBJ1-5 | NA | TRBV27 | TGTGCCAGCAGCCCCCCGGGGGGGGGCTCGGCCCAGCATTTT | CASSPPGGGSAQHF
TRBD2 | TRBJ2-1 | once | TRBV18 | TGTGCCAGCCTCAGTGGTCGGTTACTAGCGGGAACCAATGAGCAGTTCTTC | CASLSGRLLAGTNEQFF
NA | TRBJ2-3 | once | TRBV28 | TGTGCCAGCAGTTTGTTAGTCCCTAGCACAGATACGCAGTATTTT | CASSLLVPSTDTQYF
NA | TRBJ1-6 | NA | TRBV21-1 | TGTGCCAGCAGCAAAATTATTGACAGGGTTAGTTCACCCCTCCACTTT | CASSKIIDRVSSPLHF
NA | TRBJ1-1 | once | TRBV27 | TGTGCCAGCAGTTGGGACATTAATGACACTGAAGCTTTCTTT | CASSWDINDTEAFF
NA | TRBJ2-3 | NA | TRBV24-1 | TGTGCCACCGGGCGGGGTAGCACAGATACGCAGTATTTT | CATGRGSTDTQYF
NA | TRBJ1-1 | medium-sized | TRBV5-4 | TGTGCCAGCAGCTTGGACCAGGGGAGGGGCACTGAAGCTTTCTTT | CASSLDQGRGTEAFF
TRBD1 | TRBJ1-2 | NA | TRBV30 | TGTGCCTGGACCTCAGGGGGCTCTGGCTACACCTTC | CAWTSGGSGYTF
NA | TRBJ1-2 | NA | TRBV25-1 | TGTGCCAGCAGTGAATATAAGAGCTATGGCTACACCTTC | CASSEYKSYGYTF
TRBD2 | TRBJ2-1 | NA | TRBV4-2 | TGTGCCAGCAGCCAAGCGCCCGGGAGGGGGGGAAATGAGCAGTTCTTC | CASSQAPGRGGNEQFF
NA | TRBJ1-2 | NA | TRBV12-3/TRBV12-4 | TGTGCCAGCAGTTCCCCAGGGCGCTATGGCTACACCTTC | CASSSPGRYGYTF
NA | TRBJ2-1 | NA | TRBV18 | TGTGCCAGCTCGCCTTCGGGAGAAAGCTCCTACAATGAGCAGTTCTTC | CASSPSGESSYNEQFF